The sequence of this T cell receptor beta chain was determined in a study of CD8+ T cells in alopecia areata. At the level of the study: For the treated group, dosing was oral tofacitinib at 5 to 10 mg twice daily.

V was trimmed by 8 bases and J by 2 bases, leaving 14 bases between them. CDR3 length: 13 amino acids. Germline loops: CDR1 SQVTM, CDR2 ANQGSEA. It was cDNA, reverse transcribed from extracted RNA, that served as the sequencing template. Repertoires were generated with immunoSEQ multiplex PCR, while TCRdb's copy carries only in-frame clones and drops some. Of approximately 91,000 clones in the sample, under 45% were seen once. A few counts support this clone. This TCR came from a human donor with alopecia areata. The sequenced sample consisted of CD4+ T cells sorted from blood. The chain links TRBV29-1 to TRBJ2-3; D assignment may be TRBD1 or TRBD2 (5 bases each). CDR3 sequence (DNA): TGCAGCTTTTTGACGGGGACCACAGATACGCAGTATTTT. This codes for CSFLTGTTDTQYF.